Below, 30 T cell receptor beta chains from the same sample are listed, as sequenced in a study of early T cells in non-severe SARS-CoV-2 infection. TCRdb processed the 5' RACE reads anew with MiXCR; each CDR3 protein has one entry. Seen here are tens of thousands of distinct CDR3 sequences, roughly a sixth observed once, and the top ten hold roughly 12%. The sequencing sample was made of whole blood. These receptors were taken from an adult who was a healthcare worker with PCR-confirmed SARS-CoV-2 infection or an uninfected control (not recorded which).

This clonotype was seen a few times. V and J are TRBV7-6 and TRBJ1-1; D remains unclear. Between the trimmed V and J ends, which lost 0 bases and 0 bases, there was a span of 11 bases. The CDR3 is made up of 16 amino acids. Germline CDR1 SGHVS, CDR2 FNYEAQ. As DNA, the CDR3 is TGTGCCAGCAGCTTAGCGCCCGTATCTGTGAACACTGAAGCTTTCTTT. Translated: CASSLAPVSVNTEAFF. Drawing the rest from reference TRBV7-6 and TRBJ1-1, the complete variable domain is GAGVSQSPRYKVTKRGQDVALRCDPISGHVSLYWYRQALGQGPEFLTYFNYEAQQDKSGLPNDRFSAERPEGSISTLTIQRTEQRDSAMYRCASSLAPVSVNTEAFFGQGTRLTVV.

This clonotype was seen many times. The chain recombines TRBV18 with TRBJ1-1; 7 bases agree with TRBD1. V dropped 6 bases and J dropped 0; count of bases not matched to a gene: 13. CDR1 and CDR2 from the germline V gene are KGHSH and LQKENI. The CDR3 extends over 17 amino acids. The DNA for the CDR3 is TGTGCCAGCTCTCCTTCCCAACAGGGGAGGATGAACACTGAAGCTTTCTTT. This codes for CASSPSQQGRMNTEAFF.

This clonotype has at least ten counts. The chain joins TRBV10-3 to TRBJ1-2, with 9 bases matching TRBD1. There are 18 residues in the CDR3. With 2 bases clipped from V and 7 bases from J, the junction kept 17 bases outside the gene matches. Germline CDR1 ENHRY, CDR2 SYGVKD. CDR3: CAISEAEEPQGARRGYTF. Written as DNA, the CDR3 is TGTGCCATCAGTGAGGCCGAGGAACCACAGGGGGCGCGGCGTGGCTACACCTTC.

This clonotype came up a few times. This chain joins TRBV9 and TRBJ1-2; tentatively, D is TRBD1 (5 bases). Germline values: CDR1 SGDLS, CDR2 YYNGEE. This CDR3 comprises 13 residues. The germline V and J ends were trimmed by 2 bases and 1 base, with 6 bases remaining between them. CDR3 sequence: CASSVDSNYGYTF. CDR3 coding DNA: TGTGCCAGCAGCGTCGACAGTAACTATGGCTACACCTTC.

This chain connects TRBV29-1 to TRBJ2-1; the D gene is possibly TRBD2 (6 bases). Trimming took off 8 bases at V and 5 bases at J, with 13 bases between the two ends. CDR1 is SQVTM, CDR2 ANQGSEA, per germline. The CDR3 contains 12 residues. CDR3 sequence: CSSSEGHNEQFF. The CDR3 DNA reads as TGCAGCTCCTCGGAGGGCCACAATGAGCAGTTCTTC.

This clonotype was counted ten times or more. This chain joins TRBV18 and TRBJ1-1; a weak D match, TRBD1 (5 bases). The CDR3 covers 16 residues. The germline V gene encodes CDR1 KGHSH and CDR2 LQKENI. V dropped 4 bases and J dropped 0 bases, with 15 bases sitting between them. CDR3 bases: TGTGCCAGCTCACACAATAAACAGGCCATGAACACTGAAGCTTTCTTT. Protein sequence: CASSHNKQAMNTEAFF.

The V call is TRBV19, the J call TRBJ1-2; 8 bases align to TRBD1. CDR3 length equals 14 residues. The V gene's germline CDR1 is LNHDA and CDR2 SQIVND (reference sequence). The trim removed 7 bases at V and 4 bases at J, leaving 8 bases unmatched. CDR3 nucleotides: TGTGCCAGTACCGGGACAGGCGGGACCTATGGCTACACCTTC. Amino acid sequence: CASTGTGGTYGYTF.

The chain has TRBV24-1 and TRBJ2-1, with 13 positions matching TRBD2. The CDR3 extends over 17 amino acids. The junction had 7 bases not matched to a gene; V was cut back by 4 bases and J by 5 bases. Germline values: CDR1 KGHDR, CDR2 SFDVKD. CDR3 in amino acids: CATSDTLAGGPDNEQFF. CDR3 DNA: TGTGCCACCAGTGACACACTAGCGGGAGGGCCTGACAATGAGCAGTTCTTC.

This chain uses TRBV29-1 with TRBJ2-7; 8 bases match TRBD2. V shed 3 bases, J shed 3 bases, and the junction held 4 bases outside the gene matches. The CDR3 is 13 residues long. Looked up from germline, CDR1 is SQVTM and CDR2 is ANQGSEA. DNA of the CDR3: TGCAGCGTTGACGGGGGGGCAGGCTACGAGCAGTACTTC. Translated, it gives CSVDGGAGYEQYF.

V usage is TRBV12-3 or TRBV12-4 and J usage is TRBJ2-1; 9 nucleotides line up with TRBD1. V was clipped by 7 bases and J by 6 bases; unmatched bases: 10. The CDR3 contains 15 residues. In DNA, the CDR3 is TGTGCCAGCATCATCCGGGACAGGGATGTCAATGAGCAGTTCTTC. Translating gives CASIIRDRDVNEQFF.

The rearrangement uses TRBV20-1 and TRBJ2-7; D not resolved. CDR3 length: 15 amino acids. Germline CDR1 is DFQATT and CDR2 is SNEGSKA (reference sequence). Trimming took off 4 bases at V and 2 bases at J, with 18 bases between the two ends. Here the CDR3 DNA reads TGCAGTGCTATACCTTCCCTTGAGGTCGCCTACGAGCAGTACTTC. As protein: CSAIPSLEVAYEQYF.

This clonotype occurred a few times. J is TRBJ2-1 and V is TRBV18; D could derive from TRBD1 or TRBD2 (5 bases each). The CDR3 consists of 19 residues. CDR1 is KGHSH and CDR2 is LQKENI in the germline V gene. Trimming took off 3 bases at V and 0 bases at J, with 21 bases between the two ends. CDR3 sequence: CASSPRDRGALPSYNEQFF. CDR3 DNA sequence: TGTGCCAGCTCACCGAGGGATAGAGGGGCCCTCCCCTCCTACAATGAGCAGTTCTTC. Drawing the rest from reference TRBV18 and TRBJ2-1, the complete variable domain is NAGVMQNPRHLVRRRGQEARLRCSPMKGHSHVYWYRQLPEEGLKFMVYLQKENIIDESGMPKERFSAEFPKEGPSILRIQQVVRGDSAAYFCASSPRDRGALPSYNEQFFGPGTRLTVL.

As regards this clonotype: The junction shows a germline mismatch at one end, possibly a read error. The chain joins TRBV12-3 or TRBV12-4 to TRBJ1-2, with TRBD1 as a possible D gene (5 bases). This CDR3 spans 15 amino acids. The CDR3 spells CVSSGFGGGLYGYTF. Written as DNA, the CDR3 is TGTGTCAGCAGTGGATTTGGGGGAGGCCTCTATGGCTACACCTTC.

This rearrangement joins TRBV9 to TRBJ2-7; perhaps D is TRBD1 or TRBD2 (5 bases each). V dropped 3 bases and J dropped 3 bases, with 13 bases sitting between them. The CDR3 sequence is 14 residues long. In germline, CDR1 is SGDLS, CDR2 YYNGEE. The CDR3 sequence is CASSEGPSGYEQYF. The CDR3 DNA is TGTGCCAGCAGCGAGGGACCCTCAGGCTACGAGCAGTACTTC. The full variable domain, rest sourced from reference TRBV9 and TRBJ2-7, is DSGVTQTPKHLITATGQRVTLRCSPRSGDLSVYWYQQSLDQGLQFLIQYYNGEERAKGNILERFSAQQFPDLHSELNLSSLELGDSALYFCASSEGPSGYEQYFGPGTRLTVT.

This clonotype has a handful of counts. The genes are TRBV9 and TRBJ2-5; D is undetermined. In germline, CDR1 is SGDLS, CDR2 YYNGEE. Trimming removed 4 bases at V and 1 base at J, with 14 bases between. The CDR3 length is 15 residues. In DNA, the CDR3 is TGTGCCAGCAGCCCTAACCCGGTAGGCCAAGAGACCCAGTACTTC. Translated, it gives CASSPNPVGQETQYF. Based on the CDR3 plus reference TRBV9 and TRBJ2-5, the full variable domain is DSGVTQTPKHLITATGQRVTLRCSPRSGDLSVYWYQQSLDQGLQFLIQYYNGEERAKGNILERFSAQQFPDLHSELNLSSLELGDSALYFCASSPNPVGQETQYFGPGTRLLVL.

This clonotype was seen only a few times. The chain couples TRBV6-1 to TRBJ1-6; 10 bases are a match to TRBD1. This CDR3 contains 17 residues. CDR1 and CDR2 from the germline V gene are MNHNS and SASEGT. Losses at the gene ends were 5 bases for V and 0 bases for J; bases not matched to a gene: 4. The CDR3 reads CASSRGQGSSYNSPLHF. The CDR3 nucleotides read TGTGCCAGCAGTCGGGGACAGGGGAGCTCCTATAATTCACCCCTCCACTTT.

Only a few counts were recorded for this clonotype. The chain couples TRBV20-1 to TRBJ1-2; 8 positions match TRBD1. V gave up 0 bases and J gave up 8 bases; unmatched junction bases: 8. The germline V gene has CDR1 DFQATT and CDR2 SNEGSKA (reference sequence). The CDR3 loop spans 14 amino acids. The CDR3 nucleotides are TGCAGTGCTAGAGATCTGGTCAGGGGGCCGGGCTACACCTTC. Translated, it gives CSARDLVRGPGYTF.

The rearrangement joins TRBV6-6 to TRBJ2-5; TRBD2 matches 8 bases. The CDR3 runs to 19 residues. V trimming: 2 bases; J trimming: 3 bases; junction bases outside the gene matches: 17. Germline CDR1 reads MNHNY; CDR2 reads SVGAGI (reference sequence). The CDR3 sequence is CASSYNPAMTLAGEETQYF. The CDR3 DNA reads as TGTGCCAGCAGTTACAACCCCGCTATGACTCTAGCGGGCGAAGAGACCCAGTACTTC.

On this clonotype itself: Sequence at one end of the junction differs from germline and may be a read error. Here the CDR3 reads CSAYRDASGRPDHF. DNA for the CDR3: TGCAGTGCATACCGAGACGCTAGCGGGAGGCCCGATCATTTT. The chain employs TRBV20-1 and TRBJ2-3; TRBD2 matches 11 bases. The CDR3 runs 14 residues. Germline V gene lookup returns CDR1 DFQATT and CDR2 SNEGSKA (reference sequence).

A word on this clonotype: Sequence at one end of the junction differs from germline and may be a read error. The rearrangement joins TRBV5-6 to TRBJ2-7; 10 nucleotides agree with TRBD2. The CDR3 loop spans 16 amino acids. Germline V gives CDR1 SGHDT, CDR2 YYEEEE. The CDR3 sequence is CVSSRLAGANSYEQYF. In DNA form, the CDR3 reads TGTGTCAGCAGCCGCCTAGCGGGGGCCAACTCCTACGAGCAGTACTTC.

This clonotype was observed at least ten times. V gene TRBV12-5 combines with J gene TRBJ1-1, with D uncertain. The germline V gene encodes CDR1 LGHNT and CDR2 FRNRAP. The CDR3 contains 12 residues. V lost 5 bases and J 3 bases, leaving 7 bases between the germline ends. The CDR3: CASGPPYTEAFF. CDR3 coding DNA: TGTGCTAGTGGTCCCCCGTACACTGAAGCTTTCTTT.

This clonotype was seen a few times. V and J are TRBV7-3 and TRBJ2-7, with TRBD1 as a possible D gene (5 bases). The CDR3 runs 16 residues. Trimming shortened V by 5 bases and J by 2 bases, and 19 bases separated the two germline ends. Germline CDR1 and CDR2: SGHTA and FQGTGA. CDR3: CASSPIRAATPYEQYF. DNA of the CDR3: TGTGCCAGCAGCCCCATCAGGGCAGCGACACCCTACGAGCAGTACTTC. Combining the CDR3 with reference TRBV7-3 and TRBJ2-7 gives the whole variable domain GAGVSQTPSNKVTEKGKYVELRCDPISGHTALYWYRQSLGQGPEFLIYFQGTGAADDSGLPNDRFFAVRPEGSVSTLKIQRTERGDSAVYLCASSPIRAATPYEQYFGPGTRLTVT.

Concerning this clonotype itself: A much larger clone differs by one base, so this may be a read error. The rearrangement joins TRBV7-9 to TRBJ1-5, with D maybe TRBD1 (6 bases). Germline loops: CDR1 SEHNR, CDR2 FQNEAQ (reference sequence). The V gene lost 5 bases and the J gene lost 3 bases, with 14 bases spanning the gap. The CDR3 is made up of 15 amino acids. The CDR3 protein is CASSRGLGNNQPQHF. As DNA, the CDR3 is TGTGCCAGCAGCCGGGGGCTTGGGAACAATCAGCCCCAGCATTTT.

The J gene is TRBJ2-3, the V gene TRBV27, with 8 bases lining up with TRBD2. Germline assignment: CDR1 MNHEY and CDR2 SMNVEV (reference sequence). The CDR3 loop spans 16 amino acids. V lost 1 base to trimming and J lost 1 base; unmatched junction nucleotides: 4. CDR3 residues: CASSLYGGGRTDTQYF. DNA for the CDR3: TGTGCCAGCAGTTTATACGGGGGGGGACGCACAGATACGCAGTATTTT.

J is TRBJ1-2 and V is TRBV27, with no clear D. The CDR3 runs to 14 residues. Germline V gene sequence: CDR1 MNHEY, CDR2 SMNVEV (reference sequence). The V end was cut by 4 bases, the J end by 0 bases, with 9 bases between. CDR3 amino acids: CASSSLGANYGYTF. Here the CDR3 DNA reads TGTGCCAGCAGTTCCCTCGGCGCTAACTATGGCTACACCTTC.

This clonotype was detected only a few times. The chain joins TRBV5-1 to TRBJ1-1; D is possibly TRBD1 (5 bases). The V end was cut by 4 bases, the J end by 3 bases, with 13 bases between. This CDR3 comprises 14 residues. CDR1 and CDR2 from the germline V gene are SGHRS and YFSETQ. CDR3 sequence: CASSRPGLYTEAFF. The CDR3 nucleotides read TGCGCCAGCAGCCGACCGGGGCTGTACACTGAAGCTTTCTTT.

The CDR3 DNA sequence: TGTGCCAGCAGTTTTCGGGCAGTTTCCTACGAGCAGTACTTC. Protein: CASSFRAVSYEQYF. The chain carries TRBV27 and TRBJ2-7; D call uncertain. V was pared by 3 bases and J by 1 base, with 10 bases between. CDR1 and CDR2 (germline): MNHEY, SMNVEV (reference sequence). The CDR3 runs 14 residues.

This chain links TRBV7-6 with TRBJ2-1, with a tentative D call TRBD1 (6 bases). Germline CDR1 SGHVS, CDR2 FNYEAQ. The CDR3 runs to 13 residues. The V end was cut by 4 bases, the J end by 7 bases, with 11 bases between. CDR3 residues: CASSSLGANEQFF. The CDR3 bases are TGTGCCAGCAGCTCACTGGGGGCGAATGAGCAGTTCTTC. Full variable domain (outside the CDR3, taken from reference TRBV7-6 and TRBJ2-1): GAGVSQSPRYKVTKRGQDVALRCDPISGHVSLYWYRQALGQGPEFLTYFNYEAQQDKSGLPNDRFSAERPEGSISTLTIQRTEQRDSAMYRCASSSLGANEQFFGPGTRLTVL.

This clonotype was counted at least ten times. The rearrangement joins TRBV27 to TRBJ2-5; D is undetermined. Germline CDR1 and CDR2: MNHEY and SMNVEV (reference sequence). The CDR3 runs to 11 residues. Deletions cut 4 bases from V and 0 bases from J, with 0 bases between. CDR3 in amino acids: CASSYQETQYF. The CDR3 DNA sequence: TGTGCCAGCAGTTACCAAGAGACCCAGTACTTC.

The table lists this clonotype with a few counts. This chain links TRBV12-3 or TRBV12-4 with TRBJ1-1; D uncertain. The CDR3 is made up of 12 amino acids. V lost 7 bases to trimming and J lost 5 bases, with 11 bases between them. The CDR3 is CASTKDRTEAFF. The CDR3 nucleotides read TGTGCCAGCACTAAGGATCGGACTGAAGCTTTCTTT.